The source of this T cell receptor beta chain is a study of cytomegalovirus exposure and HLA in healthy donors. Study-level points and caveats: In vitro data verified three CMV-associated chains as specific for CMV antigens. What TCR beta sequences reportedly achieved was accurate prediction of HLA-A and HLA-B alleles in most subjects.

Amplification used 60 Vbeta primers and 13 Jbeta primers. Data came from immunoSEQ multiplex PCR; TCRdb stores just in-frame clones and leaves some out. The sample yields fewer than 200,000 clones, approximately 72% seen once. Germline CDR1 is SEHNR and CDR2 is FQNEAQ (reference sequence). V lost 5 bases and J lost 8, with 18 bases in between. The CDR3 has 14 residues. Notes on this clone: What it binds is not known.

J is TRBJ1-2 and V is TRBV7-9, with D uncertain. The receptor's source is a female donor in good health and CMV-seronegative. Sequencing used PBMCs. Here the CDR3 reads CASSPSESFQGYTF. The CDR3 region has the DNA TGTGCCAGCAGCCCCTCGGAGTCCTTCCAGGGCTACACCTTC.